The entry below describes one T cell receptor beta chain. What it recognizes is unknown. Repertoires were generated with immunoSEQ multiplex PCR, while TCRdb's copy carries only in-frame clones and drops some. The table has 53,000 or so clones, around four fifths seen once. The data derive from a study of OX40 agonist ivuxolimab in advanced cancers. Study overall: Dose-escalation cases comprised hepatocellular carcinoma, melanoma, renal cell or head and neck cancer. Study-wide results and caveats: CD8+ T cells were the subset that, on average, had more expanded clones than CD4+. Both blood CD4+ and CD8+ T cells showed clonal growth by week 6 at 0.1 to 3.0 mg/kg. No antigen was identified for the clonally expanded peripheral T cells.

Unmatched junction bases numbered 5, after V lost 3 bases and J lost 3 bases. The CDR3 has 15 residues. CDR1 is SEHNR, CDR2 FQNEAQ, per germline (reference sequence). This receptor was taken from an adult with an advanced solid tumor such as melanoma, head and neck, liver or kidney cancer. The rearrangement joins TRBV7-9 to TRBJ2-3, with 8 positions matching TRBD1. The starting material was CD4+ or CD8+ T cells sorted from blood, obtained in a trial of the OX40 agonist ivuxolimab. The CDR3 here is CASSLGQGATDTQYF. CDR3 DNA sequence: TGTGCCAGCAGCTTGGGGCAGGGGGCAACAGATACGCAGTATTTT.